This paragraph reports one TCR beta chain. The V gene lost 4 bases and the J gene lost 7 bases, with 17 bases spanning the gap. CDR1 is SGHNT, CDR2 YENEEA, per germline. This CDR3 region has 15 residues. This specimen comes from a study of blood T cell repertoires in COVID-19. Overall study context: Samples representing acute and convalescent COVID-19 were sourced from the United States, Italy and Spain.

Study processing details: Cell counts per sample came from amplifying reference gene primers. Profiled with immunoSEQ multiplex PCR; TCRdb holds only in-frame clones, not every one. The V and J calls and the clone size are those of that table, but D and trimming were determined from the DNA. The data hold more than 150,000 clones, with less than 90% observed a single time. Those enrolled, adults aged roughly 18 to 95 years, came from about 24 US areas. Recovered participants had two consecutive negative NP/OP PCR tests, healthcare professional clearance, or symptom resolution. The specimen sequenced was PBMCs or T cells enriched from blood (not recorded which). The chain carries TRBV11-3 and TRBJ2-1, with a possible D match to TRBD2 (6 bases). The sequence derives from a woman between 50 and 59 years old who had recovered from COVID-19. CDR3: CASSSGLSFGNEQFF. In nucleotides, the CDR3 is TGTGCCAGCAGCTCGGGACTGTCCTTTGGGAATGAGCAGTTCTTC.